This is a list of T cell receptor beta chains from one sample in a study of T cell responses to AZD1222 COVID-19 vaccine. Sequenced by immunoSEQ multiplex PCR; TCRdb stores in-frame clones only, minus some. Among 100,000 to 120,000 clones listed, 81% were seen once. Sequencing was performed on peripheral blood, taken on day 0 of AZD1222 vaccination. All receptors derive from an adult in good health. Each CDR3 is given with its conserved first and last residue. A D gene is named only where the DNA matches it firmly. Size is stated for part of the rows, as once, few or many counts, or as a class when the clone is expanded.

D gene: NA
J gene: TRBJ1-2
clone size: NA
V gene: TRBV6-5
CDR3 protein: CASGQNRRRHYGYTF
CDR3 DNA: TGTGCCAGCGGTCAAAACCGGCGTAGACACTATGGCTACACCTTC

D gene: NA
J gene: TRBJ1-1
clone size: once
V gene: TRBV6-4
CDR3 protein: CASSAHRGSNTEAFF
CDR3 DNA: TGTGCCAGCAGTGCCCACCGGGGGTCGAACACTGAAGCTTTCTTT

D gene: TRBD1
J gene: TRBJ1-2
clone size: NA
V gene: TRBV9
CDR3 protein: CASRTTGGLVGYTF
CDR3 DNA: TGTGCCAGCAGAACGACAGGGGGCTTGGTTGGCTACACCTTC

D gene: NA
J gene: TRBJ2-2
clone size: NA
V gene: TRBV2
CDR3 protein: CASSSGVGELFF
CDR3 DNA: TGTGCCAGCAGTTCAGGGGTCGGGGAGCTGTTTTTT

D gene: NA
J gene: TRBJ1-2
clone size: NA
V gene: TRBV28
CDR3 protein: CASSSQFSPGRKGGYTF
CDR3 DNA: TGTGCCAGCAGTTCTCAATTCAGCCCAGGCCGGAAGGGTGGCTACACCTTC

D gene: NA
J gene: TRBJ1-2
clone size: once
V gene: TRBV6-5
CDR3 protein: CASGFSSNGYTF
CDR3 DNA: TGTGCCAGCGGTTTCTCGAGTAATGGCTACACCTTC

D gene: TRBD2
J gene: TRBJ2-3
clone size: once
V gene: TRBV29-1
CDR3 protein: CSVATSGLTDTQYF
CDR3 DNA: TGCAGCGTTGCGACTAGCGGCCTAACAGATACGCAGTATTTT

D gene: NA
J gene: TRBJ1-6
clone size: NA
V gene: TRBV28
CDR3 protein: CASSLQVSSNSPLHF
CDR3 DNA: TGTGCCAGCAGTTTACAGGTGTCATCGAATTCACCCCTCCACTTT

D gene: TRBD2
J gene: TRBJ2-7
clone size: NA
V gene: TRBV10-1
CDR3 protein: CASSAGGTSASYEQYF
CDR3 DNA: TGCGCCAGCAGTGCAGGGGGGACTAGCGCCTCCTACGAGCAGTACTTC

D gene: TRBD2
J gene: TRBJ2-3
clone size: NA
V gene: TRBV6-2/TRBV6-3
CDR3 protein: CASSRTSGGATDTQYF
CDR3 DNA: TGTGCCAGCAGCCGTACTAGCGGGGGGGCCACAGATACGCAGTATTTT

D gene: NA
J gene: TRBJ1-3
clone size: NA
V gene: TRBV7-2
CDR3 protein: CASREGDAPGNTIYF
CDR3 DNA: TGTGCCAGCAGGGAAGGGGACGCACCCGGAAACACCATATATTTT

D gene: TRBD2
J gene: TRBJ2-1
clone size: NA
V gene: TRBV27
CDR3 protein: CASSSNGGGKDYNEQFF
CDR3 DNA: TGTGCCAGCAGTTCAAATGGGGGGGGGAAGGACTACAATGAGCAGTTCTTC

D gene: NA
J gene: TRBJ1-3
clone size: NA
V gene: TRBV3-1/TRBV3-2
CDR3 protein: CASSHHSTGTEGNTIYF
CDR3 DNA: TGTGCCAGCAGCCATCACTCTACCGGGACTGAAGGAAACACCATATATTTT

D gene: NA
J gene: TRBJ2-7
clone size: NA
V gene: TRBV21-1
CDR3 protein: CASSKITREMSSYEQYF
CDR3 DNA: TGTGCCAGCAGCAAGATAACTAGGGAGATGAGCTCCTACGAGCAGTACTTC

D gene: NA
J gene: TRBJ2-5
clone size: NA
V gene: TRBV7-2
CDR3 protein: CASSLAPTGVKETQYF
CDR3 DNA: TGTGCCAGCAGCTTAGCCCCGACAGGAGTAAAAGAGACCCAGTACTTC

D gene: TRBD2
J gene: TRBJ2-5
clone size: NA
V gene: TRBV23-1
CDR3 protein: CASSLRLAGGAKRGLQETQYF
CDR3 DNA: TGCGCCAGCAGTCTACGACTAGCGGGGGGCGCGAAACGGGGACTCCAAGAGACCCAGTACTTC

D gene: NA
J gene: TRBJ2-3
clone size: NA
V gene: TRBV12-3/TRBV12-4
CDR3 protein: CASRQGLTDTQYF
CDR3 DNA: TGTGCCAGCAGACAGGGCCTTACAGATACGCAGTATTTT

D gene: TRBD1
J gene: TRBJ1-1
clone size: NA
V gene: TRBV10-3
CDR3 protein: CAISELQGSGEAFF
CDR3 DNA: TGTGCCATCAGTGAGTTACAGGGGAGTGGTGAAGCTTTCTTT

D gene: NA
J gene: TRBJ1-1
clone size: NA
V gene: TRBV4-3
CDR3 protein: CASSPVGVETEAFF
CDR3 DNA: TGCGCCAGCAGCCCTGTGGGGGTGGAAACTGAAGCTTTCTTT

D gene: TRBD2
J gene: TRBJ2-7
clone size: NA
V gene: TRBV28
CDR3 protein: CASRKGLAGVYEQYF
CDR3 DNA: TGTGCCAGCAGGAAAGGACTAGCGGGGGTGTACGAGCAGTACTTC

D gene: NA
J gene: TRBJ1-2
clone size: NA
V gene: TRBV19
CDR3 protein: CASSTRDGYTF
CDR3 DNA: TGTGCCAGTAGTACCCGAGATGGCTACACCTTC

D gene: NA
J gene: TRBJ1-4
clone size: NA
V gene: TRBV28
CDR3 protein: CASSKGLNEKLFF
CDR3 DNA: TGTGCCAGCTCTAAGGGCCTTAATGAAAAACTGTTTTTT

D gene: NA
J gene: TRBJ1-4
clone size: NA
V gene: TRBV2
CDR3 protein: CASSEERGPNEKLFF
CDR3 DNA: TGTGCCAGCAGTGAAGAACGGGGCCCTAATGAAAAACTGTTTTTT

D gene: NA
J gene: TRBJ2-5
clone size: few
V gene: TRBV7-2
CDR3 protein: CASSSQTQYF
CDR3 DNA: TGTGCCAGCAGCTCTCAGACCCAGTACTTC

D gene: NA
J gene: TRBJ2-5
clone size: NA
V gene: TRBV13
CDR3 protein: CASSKYEAGETQYF
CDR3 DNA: TGTGCCAGCAGTAAGTATGAAGCGGGAGAGACCCAGTACTTC

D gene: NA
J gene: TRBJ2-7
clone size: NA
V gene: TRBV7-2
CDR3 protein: CASSLQGTSGREQYF
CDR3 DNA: TGTGCCAGCAGCTTACAGGGGACTTCGGGTCGAGAGCAGTACTTC

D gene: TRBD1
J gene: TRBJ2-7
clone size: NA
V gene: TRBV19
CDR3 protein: CASTTTGIPYEQYF
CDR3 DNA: TGTGCCAGTACCACGACAGGGATCCCATACGAGCAGTACTTC

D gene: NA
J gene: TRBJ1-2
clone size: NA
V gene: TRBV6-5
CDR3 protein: CASSYSGTYGYTF
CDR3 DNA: TGTGCCAGCAGTTACTCCGGGACCTATGGCTACACCTTC

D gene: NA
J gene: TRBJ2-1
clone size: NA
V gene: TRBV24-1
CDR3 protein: CATSKQGHEQFF
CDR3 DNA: TGTGCCACCAGTAAACAGGGACATGAGCAGTTCTTC

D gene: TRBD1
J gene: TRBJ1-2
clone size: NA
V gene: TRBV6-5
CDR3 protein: CASSRGPRGGYTF
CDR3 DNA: TGTGCCAGCTCTAGGGGGCCCAGGGGAGGCTACACCTTC

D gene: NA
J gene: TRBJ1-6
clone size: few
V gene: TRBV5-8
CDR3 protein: CASNRGVNNSPLHF
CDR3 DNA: TGTGCCAGCAATCGAGGGGTAAATAATTCACCCCTCCACTTT

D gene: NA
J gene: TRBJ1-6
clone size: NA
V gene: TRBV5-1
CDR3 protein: CASRSGQPNSPLHF
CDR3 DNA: TGCGCCAGCCGCTCTGGACAGCCTAATTCACCCCTCCACTTT

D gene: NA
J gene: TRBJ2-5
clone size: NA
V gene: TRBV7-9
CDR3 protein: CASSLLDLLPGETQYF
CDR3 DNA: TGTGCCAGCAGCCTACTTGACTTATTACCGGGGGAGACCCAGTACTTC

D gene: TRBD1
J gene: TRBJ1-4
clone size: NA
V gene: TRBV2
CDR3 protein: CASSIRGRGEKLFF
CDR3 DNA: TGTGCCAGCAGTATCAGGGGGCGCGGTGAAAAACTGTTTTTT

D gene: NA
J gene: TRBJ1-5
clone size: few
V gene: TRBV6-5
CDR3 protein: CASSYSGRGGNQPQHF
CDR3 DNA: TGTGCCAGCAGTTACTCAGGCAGGGGTGGAAATCAGCCCCAGCATTTT

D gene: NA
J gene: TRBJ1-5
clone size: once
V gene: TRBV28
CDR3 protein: CASSLSVRFQPQHF
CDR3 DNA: TGTGCCAGCAGTTTGTCGGTCAGATTCCAGCCCCAGCATTTT